This TCR beta chain is drawn from a study of beta chain features in type 1 diabetes (dated by TCRdb to 2016 to 2019). In terms of the full investigation: No differences in mean age, gender distribution, total cell number or subset yield were found between patients and healthy donors. A total of about 110,000,000 sorted cells were examined across all samples, and a strong correlation was observed between cell number per subset and RNA yield. In the study, recently diagnosed type 1 diabetes patients and matched healthy donors were compared on the TCRB repertoires of their sorted circulating CD4+ T cell subsets. Naive and central memory subsets were obtained from all 30 or so donors, but regulatory and stem cell-like memory subsets were isolated from only 8 patients and about 8 healthy donors. Summary of the overall study and its limitations: At VDJ recombination sites, type 1 diabetes patients had fewer insertions and more deleted nucleotides, which implies abnormalities in thymic rearrangement. Because cDNA was sequenced instead of genomic DNA, activated cells with high expression could be over-represented, although the groups did not differ in activation or CD3 levels. In all four CD4+ subsets, TCRB CDR3 length was moderately but significantly shorter in type 1 diabetes patients. Because small numbers of individuals were included in the HLA sub-analyses, any influence of HLA type on TCRB rearrangement was left unresolved. Shorter templates might have been favored by PCR, but patient and control samples were amplified and corrected together, so both groups would have been affected equally by any skew. Naive, central memory and regulatory TCRB repertoires appeared to be more alike among patients than among healthy donors.

CDR1 and CDR2 are read off the germline V gene as SGHRS and YFSETQ. V is clipped by 1 base and J by 2 bases, and the sequence between their germline boundaries is 10 bases long. From the cysteine up to the phenylalanine, the CDR3 has a length of 14 residues. Just the 42-base CDR3 DNA is kept, in frame starting at base 1. Each donor gave one peripheral blood draw, around 0.12 L on average, collected into heparinised tubes. Using a panel that included CD45RO, CCR7, CD25, CD127, CD95 and CD27, naive, central memory, regulatory and stem cell-like memory CD4+ T cells were sorted on a BD FACSAria II. A purity above 98% was achieved for all sorted populations. PBMCs were separated immediately by Lymphoprep density gradient centrifugation and were stained directly, without being cultured. Samples were stained and sorted in pairs, with one healthy donor and one patient per experiment, so that batch effects were minimized.

The entire isolated RNA was reverse transcribed using the High Capacity cDNA Reverse Transcription Kit, and thus expressed TCRB transcripts were sequenced. Naive, central memory and regulatory T cell samples underwent deep immunoSEQ sequencing, averaging roughly 3.4 million total reads per sample. After sorted cells were lysed in RLT buffer, RNA was extracted with DNase-treated RNeasy Micro or Mini kits, with the choice depending on cell number. Each cell subset was processed on its own to prevent cross-contamination, while patient and healthy donor samples were processed together. Using the immunoSEQ multiplex PCR, TCRB sequences were amplified from cDNA into 87-bp fragments spanning the CDR3 region. Sequencing of the amplicons was done on the Illumina HiSeq platform. As for the original processing: Synthetic template baselines were used to correct PCR bias computationally, reads within Hamming distance 2 were collapsed together, and singletons that could not be merged were discarded. Reads were aligned to IMGT to assign V, D and J genes, CDR3 length, and insertions or deletions at six rearrangement sites. Within each subset, clonotype counts were normalized to the number of sorted cells before true diversity and Gini coefficients were calculated with the tcR R package. The overlap coefficient, calculated on TCRB nucleotide sequences, was used to quantify repertoire sharing. As a proxy for the pre-selection repertoire, out-of-frame TCRB sequences from naive cells were analyzed. Sourced from immuneACCESS, this table was stored by TCRdb with only in-frame sequences that have V and J called. A share of the clones is absent; for the studies checked, an unresolved V gene accounts for under half, and the remainder has no known explanation. V, J and clone size derive from that table, while D and trimming were established from the DNA sequence. This sample has hundreds of thousands of clones in its table, and over 12% of those were observed once. The ten largest clones capture 0.03% to 0.045% of the sample.

In the case of this clone: Its antigen is still unknown. Base qualities were left out, and no much larger clone turns up one base away.

The chain is made from TRBV5-1 and TRBJ2-7; D gene: possibly TRBD2, on 6 matching bases. This receptor was taken from a man aged 18 to 30 with type 1 diabetes. The sequencing sample was made of naive CD4+ T cells from blood. The sample's cell subset or site label, decoded: true naive CD4+ T cells. The nucleotide sequence is given as TGCGCCAGCAGCTTGTCCACGGGGGCCTACGAGCAGTACTTC. Its translation reads: CASSLSTGAYEQYF.